This paragraph reports one TCR beta chain. Mismatch with germline at one junction end may stem from a read error. This record comes from a study of blood T cell repertoires in COVID-19. For the study at large: T cells, B-cell-depleted T cells, or PBMCs supplied cDNA or gDNA.

The CDR3 is 16 residues long. CDR1 is MNHEY, CDR2 SVGEGT, per germline. Some clones are missing from TCRdb's copy, which holds only in-frame ones; the method was immunoSEQ multiplex PCR. Found here are 140,000 to 150,000 clones, around four fifths of them singletons; the top ten hold 30% to 45%. Material for sequencing was peripheral blood. The sequence was obtained from a human donor in a cohort sampled during active COVID-19. The chain uses TRBV6-2 or TRBV6-3 and TRBJ1-1; D remains unclear. The CDR3 is CASSFPGLLLNSEAFF. DNA for the CDR3: TGTGCCAGCAGTTTTCCCGGACTACTCCTGAACAGTGAAGCTTTCTTT.